This T cell receptor beta chain was documented in a study of T cell repertoires in Merkel cell carcinoma (dated by TCRdb to 2018 to 2020). For the study in its entirety: Patients who had received intralesional immunotherapy or systemic immune checkpoint blockade ahead of the biopsy were left out. Tetramer sorting, cloning and paired TCR sequencing of expanded tumor-infiltrating lymphocytes were first used to define MCPyV-specific clonotypes. Inclusion required a diagnosis of MCPyV-positive Merkel cell carcinoma and successful in vitro expansion of tumor-infiltrating lymphocytes. Overall study outcomes, separate from this receptor: The study did not examine normal tissue biopsies.

Each study subject had MCPyV-positive Merkel cell carcinoma confirmed by biopsy and had serum antibodies to T-antigen that tested positive. Genomic DNA was extracted from about six adjacent 10-micron frozen tumor sections without cell sorting or culture. Roughly 5 x 5 x 5 mm of tumor biopsy tissue was frozen in optimal cutting temperature compound. Hematoxylin and eosin scout sections confirmed abundant Merkel cell carcinoma and infiltrating cells in the frozen biopsy. Measured from the cysteine to the phenylalanine, the CDR3 is 17 residues long. The read is trimmed to its CDR3 DNA, 51 bases read in frame from base 1. After removal of 0 bases from V and 7 bases from J, the junction retains 9 bases not matched to a gene. CDR1 and CDR2 are read off the germline V gene as LGHNA and YNFKEQ. About this clone itself: Its antigen is not yet known. No base-level quality is on record; no much larger clone is a single base apart.

The immunoSEQ assay was used for TRB CDR3 sequencing and data processing of tumor genomic DNA. The clones in this table, taken by TCRdb from immuneACCESS, are in-frame only. Not every clone is retained; where verified, under half of the shortfall comes from an unresolved V gene, and the cause of the rest is unknown. The sample profile shows more than 12,000 clones; roughly 72% of them were found once. About 15% of the sample belongs to the ten largest clones. The sequencing sample was made of tumor tissue. The chain was built from TRBV4-2 and TRBJ1-4; TRBD1 lines up with 9 middle nucleotides. The receptor was isolated from an adult with Merkel cell carcinoma. The sequenced DNA is TGTGCCAGCAGCCAAGATGGGGGGGGACAGGGAGGTGAAAAACTGTTTTTT. The resulting protein is CASSQDGGGQGGEKLFF.